Presented here are 18 T cell receptor beta chains from one specimen sequenced in a study of cytomegalovirus exposure and HLA in healthy donors. Primers included in the PCR were 60 Vbeta and 13 Jbeta primers. TCRdb's table, derived via immunoSEQ multiplex PCR, lists solely in-frame clones and lacks some. This sample has about 120,000 clones, with 74% found just once. Sequencing was done on a sample of PBMCs. The receptors were sampled from a human donor in good health.

The genes are TRBV6-4 and TRBJ2-3; D is ambiguous. The CDR3 runs to 14 residues. Trimming pared 0 bases from V and 4 bases from J, leaving 8 bases between. Per the germline V gene, CDR1 is MRHNA and CDR2 is SNTAGT. DNA for the CDR3: TGTGCCAGCAGTGACTCGAGTCCCGCAGATACGCAGTATTTT. Translation: CASSDSSPADTQYF.

V and J are TRBV30 and TRBJ2-1; 10 bases align to TRBD1. The germline V gene has CDR1 GTSNPN and CDR2 SVGIG (reference sequence). V gave up 1 base and J gave up 6 bases; unmatched junction bases: 3. CDR3 length equals 14 residues. This CDR3 is CAWSGTGGGNEQFF. In DNA, the CDR3 is TGTGCCTGGAGTGGGACAGGGGGGGGCAATGAGCAGTTCTTC.

Remarks on this clone: Since no conserved phenylalanine or tryptophan closes the CDR3, a read error is the likely cause. The DNA is left out, because the CDR3 cannot be placed on it with certainty; the CDR3 is given as TCRdb lists it. The gene calls are TRBV12-2 and TRBJ2-7; the table's D call, TRBD1, has no DNA check behind it. TRBV12-2 is assigned pseudogene status. Including both end residues, the CDR3 is 13 amino acids long. Here the CDR3 reads CASRPLTRDREWI.

J is TRBJ1-5 and V is TRBV28, with no clear D. Germline V gene data show CDR1 as MDHEN and CDR2 as SYDVKM. V lost 3 bases and J lost 0, with 12 bases in between. The CDR3 totals 16 residues. DNA of the CDR3: TGTGCCAGCAGTTTGCTTCGTACCTATAGCAATCAGCCCCAGCATTTT. Its translation is CASSLLRTYSNQPQHF.

This rearrangement joins TRBV6-5 to TRBJ2-2, with 7 positions matching TRBD1. Germline loops: CDR1 MNHEY, CDR2 SVGAGI. The CDR3 covers 13 residues. J was trimmed by 7 bases and V by 5 bases; bases with no gene match: 4. CDR3: CASSEQGHGELFF. The CDR3 nucleotides read TGTGCCAGCAGTGAACAGGGGCACGGGGAGCTGTTTTTT.

This rearrangement joins TRBV6-5 to TRBJ2-7; D may be TRBD1 (6 bases). Trimming stripped 6 bases from V and 3 bases from J, with 15 bases between. Germline loops: CDR1 MNHEY, CDR2 SVGAGI. The CDR3 spans 14 residues. The CDR3 nucleotides read TGTGCCAGCAGCCGTTCCTTACAGGGCTACGAGCAGTACTTC. Translating gives CASSRSLQGYEQYF.

The V call is TRBV7-3, the J call TRBJ1-1; D gene ambiguous. CDR3 length equals 12 residues. V was cut by 5 bases and J by 5 bases, with 9 bases left in between. The germline gives CDR1 SGHTA, CDR2 FQGTGA. Here the CDR3 DNA reads TGTGCCAGCAGCCGGGGAGGAACTGAAGCTTTCTTT. This sequence encodes CASSRGGTEAFF.

The gene calls are TRBV28 and TRBJ2-3; D unresolved. The germline V gene encodes CDR1 MDHEN and CDR2 SYDVKM. This CDR3 contains 14 residues. Trimming took 5 bases from V and 2 from J, leaving 11 bases between them. CDR3 nucleotide sequence: TGTGCCAGCAGTCTGGAACAGCACACAGATACGCAGTATTTT. This gives the protein CASSLEQHTDTQYF.

As to this clone: This CDR3 is also generated by other DNA sequences in the sample. This chain connects TRBV30 to TRBJ2-5; weak D call: TRBD1 (5 bases). The CDR3 is 13 amino acids. Germline CDR1 is GTSNPN and CDR2 is SVGIG (reference sequence). Trimming cost V 2 bases and J 2 bases, with 9 bases left between them. Here the CDR3 DNA reads TGTGCCTGGAGTTTGGCAGGGCAAGAGACCCAGTACTTC. This encodes CAWSLAGQETQYF.

This chain links TRBV19 with TRBJ1-5; the D gene is possibly TRBD1 (5 bases). The germline gives CDR1 LNHDA, CDR2 SQIVND (reference sequence). CDR3 length: 13 residues. V shed 4 bases and J shed 11 bases, with 15 bases lying between them. The CDR3 sequence: CASSTTAGKSQHF. The CDR3 region has the DNA TGTGCCAGTAGTACGACAGCCGGCAAGTCCCAGCATTTT.

V is TRBV6-6 and J is TRBJ1-2; D possibly corresponds to TRBD1 (5 bases). The CDR3 spans 13 residues. V gave up 11 bases and J gave up 4 bases, with 17 bases separating them. Germline V gives CDR1 MNHNY, CDR2 SVGAGI (reference sequence). In DNA form, the CDR3 reads TGTGCCGCCAAGAAAGGGGAGGCCTATGGCTACACCTTC. Its protein is CAAKKGEAYGYTF.

This chain links TRBV7-2 with TRBJ1-5; 7 nucleotides line up with TRBD1. Germline V gene sequence: CDR1 SGHTA, CDR2 FQGNSA. The CDR3 loop spans 16 amino acids. The V segment lost 3 bases and the J segment 0 bases; nucleotides outside the gene matches: 5. The CDR3 loop is CASSLTGTGSNQPQHF. As DNA, the CDR3 is TGTGCCAGCAGCTTGACAGGGACGGGTAGCAATCAGCCCCAGCATTTT.

This clone has a handful of counts. The chain links TRBV5-1 to TRBJ2-3, with D perhaps matching TRBD1 (6 bases). Trimming stripped 0 bases from V and 3 bases from J, with 14 bases between. CDR1 is SGHRS, CDR2 YFSETQ, per germline. This CDR3 contains 16 residues. CDR3: CASSLAGQRITDTQYF. The CDR3, as DNA: TGCGCCAGCAGCTTGGCAGGACAGAGAATTACAGATACGCAGTATTTT.

The chain recombines TRBV7-9 with TRBJ2-2; possibly TRBD2 for D (5 bases). Trimming left V 7 bases short and J 4 bases short, with 13 bases between. The germline V gene encodes CDR1 SEHNR and CDR2 FQNEAQ (reference sequence). The CDR3 has 14 residues. The CDR3 loop is CASTYGGSTGELFF. In nucleotides, the CDR3 is TGTGCCAGCACCTACGGAGGAAGCACCGGGGAGCTGTTTTTT.

This sequence joins TRBV7-9 and TRBJ2-5; 7 bases map to TRBD1. V gave up 4 bases and J gave up 2 bases; unmatched junction bases: 4. CDR3 length equals 14 residues. CDR1 is SEHNR, CDR2 FQNEAQ, per germline (reference sequence). This chain's CDR3 is CASSSWTGQETQYF. The CDR3 DNA is TGTGCCAGCAGCTCATGGACAGGTCAAGAGACCCAGTACTTC.

The chain couples TRBV5-1 to TRBJ2-1, with TRBD2 matching over 12 bases. Germline V gene sequence: CDR1 SGHRS, CDR2 YFSETQ. The trim removed 3 bases at V and 1 base at J, leaving 2 bases unmatched. The CDR3 sequence is 16 residues long. CDR3 in DNA: TGCGCCAGCAGCTGGACTAGCGGGGCTTCCTACAATGAGCAGTTCTTC. Translated: CASSWTSGASYNEQFF.

The V gene is TRBV10-3, the J gene TRBJ2-3; the match to TRBD2 covers 12 bases. V was clipped by 7 bases and J by 3 bases; unmatched bases: 5. The CDR3 is 15 amino acids. Germline loops: CDR1 ENHRY, CDR2 SYGVKD. For the CDR3, the DNA is TGTGCCATCAAGAGCGGGACTAGCGGGACAGATACGCAGTATTTT. Encoded protein: CAIKSGTSGTDTQYF.

The V gene is TRBV7-9, the J gene TRBJ2-5, with 9 bases identical to TRBD2. With 5 bases clipped from V and 1 base from J, the junction kept 11 bases outside the gene matches. CDR1 is SEHNR, CDR2 FQNEAQ, per germline (reference sequence). The CDR3 totals 17 residues. The CDR3 protein is CASSLGSLAGSQETQYF. DNA for the CDR3: TGTGCCAGCAGCCTGGGATCGCTAGCGGGAAGCCAAGAGACCCAGTACTTC.